This T cell receptor (beta chain) originates from a study of blood T cell repertoires in COVID-19. As for the study in general: Sample material is recorded as cDNA or gDNA derived from T cells, B-cell-depleted T cells, or PBMCs.

Profiling relied on immunoSEQ multiplex PCR, and the TCRdb table lists in-frame clones only, not all of them. Seen here are more than 15,000 clones, roughly 89% observed once, and the top ten hold around 7.7%. This clonotype originated in a woman aged 55-69 years with active COVID-19. Source material: peripheral blood.

The CDR3 region is CASSSYLDRGRTGELFF. The CDR3 bases are TGTGCCAGCAGTTCCTATCTTGACAGGGGGCGAACCGGGGAGCTGTTTTTT. The rearrangement joins TRBV27 to TRBJ2-2; 10 nucleotides align to TRBD1. The CDR3 totals 17 residues. Per germline, CDR1 MNHEY and CDR2 SMNVEV (reference sequence). The J segment lost 5 bases and the V segment lost 4 bases, leaving 10 bases of the junction unmatched.